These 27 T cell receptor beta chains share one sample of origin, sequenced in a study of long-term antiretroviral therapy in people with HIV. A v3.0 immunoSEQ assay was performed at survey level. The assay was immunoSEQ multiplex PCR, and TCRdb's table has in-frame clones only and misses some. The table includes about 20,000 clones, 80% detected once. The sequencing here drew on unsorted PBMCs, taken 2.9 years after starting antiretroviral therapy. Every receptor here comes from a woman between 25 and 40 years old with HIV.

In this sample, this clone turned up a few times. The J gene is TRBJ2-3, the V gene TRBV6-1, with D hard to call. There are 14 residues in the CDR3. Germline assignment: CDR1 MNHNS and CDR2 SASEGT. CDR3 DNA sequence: TGTGCAGGCAGGCCCGGCCCCGACACAGATACGCAGTATTTT. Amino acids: CAGRPGPDTDTQYF.

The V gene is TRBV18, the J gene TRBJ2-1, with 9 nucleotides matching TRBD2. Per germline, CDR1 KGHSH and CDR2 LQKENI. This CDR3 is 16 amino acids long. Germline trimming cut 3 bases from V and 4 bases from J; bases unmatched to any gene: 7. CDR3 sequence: CASSPLAGSMYNEQFF. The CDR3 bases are TGTGCCAGCTCACCGCTAGCGGGGAGTATGTACAATGAGCAGTTCTTC. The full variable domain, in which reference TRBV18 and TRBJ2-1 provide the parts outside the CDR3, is NAGVMQNPRHLVRRRGQEARLRCSPMKGHSHVYWYRQLPEEGLKFMVYLQKENIIDESGMPKERFSAEFPKEGPSILRIQQVVRGDSAAYFCASSPLAGSMYNEQFFGPGTRLTVL.

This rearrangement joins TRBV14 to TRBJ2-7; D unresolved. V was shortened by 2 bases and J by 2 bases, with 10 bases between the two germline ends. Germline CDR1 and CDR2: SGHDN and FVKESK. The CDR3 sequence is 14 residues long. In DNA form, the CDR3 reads TGTGCCAGCAGCCAAACCGTAAAGCCCTACGAGCAGTACGTC. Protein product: CASSQTVKPYEQYV.

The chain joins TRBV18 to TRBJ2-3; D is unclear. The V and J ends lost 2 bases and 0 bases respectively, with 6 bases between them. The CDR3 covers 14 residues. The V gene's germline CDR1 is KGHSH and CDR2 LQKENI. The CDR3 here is CASSPALSTDTQYF. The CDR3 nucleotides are TGTGCCAGCTCACCAGCACTTAGCACAGATACGCAGTATTTT.

This CDR3 reads CASSLGFGGNEQFF. Here the CDR3 DNA reads TGTGCCAGCAGCTTAGGATTTGGGGGCAATGAGCAGTTCTTC. The chain couples TRBV7-3 to TRBJ2-1, with D perhaps TRBD1 or TRBD2 (5 bases each). CDR3 size: 14 residues. Per germline, CDR1 SGHTA and CDR2 FQGTGA. Trimming cost V 2 bases and J 6 bases, with 11 bases left between them.

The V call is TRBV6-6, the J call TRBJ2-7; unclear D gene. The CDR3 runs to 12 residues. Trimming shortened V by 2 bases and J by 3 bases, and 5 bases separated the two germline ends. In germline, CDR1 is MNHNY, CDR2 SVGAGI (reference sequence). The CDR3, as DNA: TGTGCCAGCAGTTACAGGGACTACGAGCAGTACTTC. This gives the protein CASSYRDYEQYF.

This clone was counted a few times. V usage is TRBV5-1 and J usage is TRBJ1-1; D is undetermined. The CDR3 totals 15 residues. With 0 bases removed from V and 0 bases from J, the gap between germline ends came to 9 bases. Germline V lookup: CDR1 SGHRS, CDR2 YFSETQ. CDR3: CASSLGATMNTEAFF. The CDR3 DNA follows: TGCGCCAGCAGCTTGGGGGCTACTATGAACACTGAAGCTTTCTTT.

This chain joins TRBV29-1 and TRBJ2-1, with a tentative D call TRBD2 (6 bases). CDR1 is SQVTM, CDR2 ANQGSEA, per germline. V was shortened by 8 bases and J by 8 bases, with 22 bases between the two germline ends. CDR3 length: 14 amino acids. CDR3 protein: CSIYNPGLNDEQFF. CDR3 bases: TGCAGCATCTACAACCCGGGACTGAACGATGAGCAGTTCTTC.

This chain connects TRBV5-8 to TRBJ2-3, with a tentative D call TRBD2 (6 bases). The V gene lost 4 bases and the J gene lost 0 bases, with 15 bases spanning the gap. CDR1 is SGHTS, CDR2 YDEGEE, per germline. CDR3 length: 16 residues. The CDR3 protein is CASSKRLAVSTDTQYF. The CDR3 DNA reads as TGTGCCAGCAGCAAACGTTTAGCGGTTAGCACAGATACGCAGTATTTT.

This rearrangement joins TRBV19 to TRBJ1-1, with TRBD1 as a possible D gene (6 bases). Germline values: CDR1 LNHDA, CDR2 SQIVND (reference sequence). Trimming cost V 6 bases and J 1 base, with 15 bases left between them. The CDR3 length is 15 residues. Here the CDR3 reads CASRPSKGGNTEAFF. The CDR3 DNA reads TGTGCCAGTAGGCCTTCAAAAGGGGGGAACACTGAAGCTTTCTTT.

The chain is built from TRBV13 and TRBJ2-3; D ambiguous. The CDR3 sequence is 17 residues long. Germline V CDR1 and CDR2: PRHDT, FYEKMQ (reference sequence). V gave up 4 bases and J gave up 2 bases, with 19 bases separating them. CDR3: CASSSPFDGLDTDTQYF. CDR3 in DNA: TGTGCCAGCAGCTCACCTTTCGACGGTCTGGACACAGATACGCAGTATTTT.

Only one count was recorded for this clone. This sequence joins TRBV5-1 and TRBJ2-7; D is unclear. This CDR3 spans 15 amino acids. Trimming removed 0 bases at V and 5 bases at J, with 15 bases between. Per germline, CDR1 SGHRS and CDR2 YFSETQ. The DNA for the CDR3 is TGCGCCAGCAGCTTGGGTGGGCCTTATGGCCACGAGCAGTACGTC. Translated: CASSLGGPYGHEQYV.

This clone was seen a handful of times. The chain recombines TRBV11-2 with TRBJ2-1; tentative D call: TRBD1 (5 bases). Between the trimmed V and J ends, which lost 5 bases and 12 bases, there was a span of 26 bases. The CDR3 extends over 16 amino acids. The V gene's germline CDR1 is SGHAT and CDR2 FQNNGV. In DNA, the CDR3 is TGTGCCAGCAGCCCTGATCCAGGGAAACCTACAATGACGCAGTTCTTC. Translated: CASSPDPGKPTMTQFF. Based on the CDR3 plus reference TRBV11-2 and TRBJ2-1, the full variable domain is EAGVAQSPRYKIIEKRQSVAFWCNPISGHATLYWYQQILGQGPKLLIQFQNNGVVDDSQLPKDRFSAERLKGVDSTLKIQPAKLEDSAVYLCASSPDPGKPTMTQFFGPGTRLTVL.

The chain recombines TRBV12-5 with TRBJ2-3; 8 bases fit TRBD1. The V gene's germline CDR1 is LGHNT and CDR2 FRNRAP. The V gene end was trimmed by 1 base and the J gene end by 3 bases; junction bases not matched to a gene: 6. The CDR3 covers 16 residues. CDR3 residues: CASGLGWTGTTDTQYF. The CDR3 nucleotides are TGTGCTAGTGGTTTGGGCTGGACAGGGACGACAGATACGCAGTATTTT.

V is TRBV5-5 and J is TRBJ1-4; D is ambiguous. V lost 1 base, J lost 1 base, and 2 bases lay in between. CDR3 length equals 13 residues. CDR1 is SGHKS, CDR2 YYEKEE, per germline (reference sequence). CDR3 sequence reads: CASSLLTNEKLFF. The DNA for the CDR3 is TGTGCCAGCAGCTTGCTAACTAATGAAAAACTGTTTTTT.

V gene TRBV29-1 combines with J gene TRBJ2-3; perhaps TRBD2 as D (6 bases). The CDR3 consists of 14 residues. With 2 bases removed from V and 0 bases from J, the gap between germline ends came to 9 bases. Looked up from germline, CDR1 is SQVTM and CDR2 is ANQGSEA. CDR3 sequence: CSVELATSTDTQYF. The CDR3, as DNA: TGCAGCGTTGAACTAGCGACTAGCACAGATACGCAGTATTTT.

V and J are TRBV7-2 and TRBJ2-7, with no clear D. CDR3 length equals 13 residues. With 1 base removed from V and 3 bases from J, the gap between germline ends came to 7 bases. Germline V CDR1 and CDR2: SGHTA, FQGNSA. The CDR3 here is CASSLGSLYEQYV. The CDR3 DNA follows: TGTGCCAGCAGCTTAGGGTCTCTCTACGAGCAGTACGTC.

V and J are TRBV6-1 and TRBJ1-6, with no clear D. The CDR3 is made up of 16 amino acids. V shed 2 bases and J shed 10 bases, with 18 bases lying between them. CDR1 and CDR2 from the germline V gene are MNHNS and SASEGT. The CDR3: CASSELSGSRDSPLHF. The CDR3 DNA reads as TGTGCCAGCAGTGAATTATCGGGTTCAAGAGACTCACCCCTCCACTTT.

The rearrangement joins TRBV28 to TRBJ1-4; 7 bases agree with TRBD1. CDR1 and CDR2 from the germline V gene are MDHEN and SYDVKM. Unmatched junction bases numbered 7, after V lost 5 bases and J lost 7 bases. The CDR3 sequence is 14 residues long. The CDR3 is CASSPTTGSEKLFF. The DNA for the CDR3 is TGTGCCAGCAGTCCAACGACAGGGTCTGAAAAACTGTTTTTT. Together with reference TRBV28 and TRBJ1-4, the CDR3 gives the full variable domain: DVKVTQSSRYLVKRTGEKVFLECVQDMDHENMFWYRQDPGLGLRLIYFSYDVKMKEKGDIPEGYSVSREKKERFSLILESASTNQTSMYLCASSPTTGSEKLFFGSGTQLSVL.

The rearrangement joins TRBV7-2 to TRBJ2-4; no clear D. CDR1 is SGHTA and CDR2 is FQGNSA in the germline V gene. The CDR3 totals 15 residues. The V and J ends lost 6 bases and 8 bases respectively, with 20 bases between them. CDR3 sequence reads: CASSLWPLESDIQYF. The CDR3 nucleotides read TGTGCCAGCAGTTTATGGCCTTTGGAGTCCGACATTCAGTACTTC.

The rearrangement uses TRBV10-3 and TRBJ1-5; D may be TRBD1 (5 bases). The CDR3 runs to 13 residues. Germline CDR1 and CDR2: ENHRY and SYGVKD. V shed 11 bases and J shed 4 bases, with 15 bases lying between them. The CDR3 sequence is CAGSGSDNQPQHF. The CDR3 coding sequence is TGTGCCGGATCAGGGAGCGATAATCAGCCCCAGCATTTT.

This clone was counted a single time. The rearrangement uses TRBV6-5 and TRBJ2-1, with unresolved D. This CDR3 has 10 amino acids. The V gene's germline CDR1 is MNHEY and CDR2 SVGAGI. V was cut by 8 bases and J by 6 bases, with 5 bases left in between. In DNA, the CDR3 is TGTGCCAGCGGTACCAATGAGCAGTTCTTC. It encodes CASGTNEQFF.

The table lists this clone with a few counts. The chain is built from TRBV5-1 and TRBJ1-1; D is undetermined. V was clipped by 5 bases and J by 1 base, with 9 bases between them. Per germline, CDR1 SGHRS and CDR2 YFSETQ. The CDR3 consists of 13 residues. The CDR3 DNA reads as TGCGCCAGCAGGGGTCAAGCGAACACTGAAGCTTTCTTT. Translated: CASRGQANTEAFF.

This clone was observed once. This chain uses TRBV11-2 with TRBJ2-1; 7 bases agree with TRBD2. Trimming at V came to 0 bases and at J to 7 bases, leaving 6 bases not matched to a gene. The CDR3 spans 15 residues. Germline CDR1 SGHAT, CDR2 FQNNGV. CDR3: CASSLEGRGANEQFF. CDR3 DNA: TGTGCCAGCAGCTTAGAGGGGAGGGGAGCGAATGAGCAGTTCTTC.

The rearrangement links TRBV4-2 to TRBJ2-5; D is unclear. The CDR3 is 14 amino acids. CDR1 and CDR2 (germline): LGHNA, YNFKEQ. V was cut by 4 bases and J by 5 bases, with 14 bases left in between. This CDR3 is CASSPLRGGETQYF. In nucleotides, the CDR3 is TGTGCCAGCAGCCCATTACGTGGTGGGGAGACCCAGTACTTC.

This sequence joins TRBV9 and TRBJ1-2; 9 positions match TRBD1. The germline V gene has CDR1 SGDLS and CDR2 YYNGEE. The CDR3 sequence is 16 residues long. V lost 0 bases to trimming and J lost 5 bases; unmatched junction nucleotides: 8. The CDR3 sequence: CASSVGGGQGWYGYTF. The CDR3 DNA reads TGTGCCAGCAGCGTAGGAGGGGGACAGGGATGGTATGGCTACACCTTC.

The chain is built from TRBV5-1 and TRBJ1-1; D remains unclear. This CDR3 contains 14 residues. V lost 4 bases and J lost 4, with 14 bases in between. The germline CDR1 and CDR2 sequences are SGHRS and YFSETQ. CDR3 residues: CASSRREGSTEAFF. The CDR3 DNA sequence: TGCGCCAGCAGCCGTCGCGAGGGATCCACTGAAGCTTTCTTT.